This TCR beta chain was retrieved from a study of identical twins. Germline V gene lookup returns CDR1 MNHEY and CDR2 SVGAGI. V lost 2 bases to trimming and J lost 7 bases; unmatched junction nucleotides: 10. The CDR3 is 17 residues long. TCRdb reanalysed the 5' RACE reads using MiXCR and keeps one entry per CDR3 protein. The sample holds roughly 720,000 distinct CDR3 sequences, roughly 18% seen once. All of the donors were Caucasians in good health. This sample was shared with a second study, whose subject was T cells expressing NK-cell markers. That study reports: The study found dominant NKG2C+ clonotypes at roughly 1.0-8% of CD8+ T cells in six donors. In a few donors, these clonotypes also led the CD3+CD56-NKG2C+ fraction.

This receptor was taken from a woman between 18 and 29 years old in good health. The specimen sequenced was PBMCs. The rearrangement uses TRBV6-5 and TRBJ1-6; 8 nucleotides agree with TRBD1. For the CDR3, the DNA is TGTGCCAGCAGTTACAACCCGTTCGGACAGGGAAATTCACCCCTCCACTTT. Amino acids: CASSYNPFGQGNSPLHF.